This TCR beta chain is from a study of cytomegalovirus exposure and HLA in healthy donors. Study-wide findings and caveats: An analysis was carried out later, and it reportedly showed fewer N-insertions in an Asian-associated ancestry cluster than the approximately 660-donor mean.

Remarks on this clone: What it recognizes is unknown.

Researchers ran the PCR with 60 Vbeta and 13 Jbeta primers. Only in-frame clones appear in the TCRdb table, and some are missing; sequencing was by immunoSEQ multiplex PCR. The table records 170,000 or so clones, 75% to 85% of them present only once. The source material was PBMCs. This TCR was recovered from a boy between 10 and 17 years old in good health and CMV-seronegative.

The CDR3 is CASSLSGGYEQYF. The CDR3 DNA sequence: TGTGCCAGCAGCCTTAGCGGGGGCTACGAGCAGTACTTC. This chain joins TRBV7-9 and TRBJ2-7, with 9 bases aligning to TRBD2. Germline V gene data show CDR1 as SEHNR and CDR2 as FQNEAQ (reference sequence). This CDR3 spans 13 amino acids. The ends lost 5 bases at V and 3 bases at J; junction bases unmatched: 2.